These T cell receptor beta chains were read from a single sample in a study of vaccination and CD4 T cells after COVID-19. One entry per CDR3 protein, called by TCRdb with MiXCR from the PCR reads. The profile shows 20,000 to 25,000 distinct CDR3 sequences, under 40% of them singletons. These receptors have no known antigen. Sequenced material: CD4+ T cells from blood, cultured in vitro, taken about 7 months after SARS-CoV-2 vaccination. All receptors derive from a human donor who had recovered from COVID-19. The CDR3 runs from the conserved cysteine through the conserved F or W. Each record gives: D gene, V gene, J gene, clone size, CDR3 protein, CDR3 DNA. The D gene is left open where the match is weak. Where a row states a size, it is once, few, many or the class of an expanded clone; other rows omit it.

D: .
V: TRBV19
J: TRBJ1-5
size: .
CDR3: CASSILFRGGNQPQHF
DNA: TGTGCCAGTAGTATCCTCTTCCGGGGAGGCAATCAGCCCCAGCATTTT

D: TRBD1
V: TRBV20-1
J: TRBJ1-6
size: .
CDR3: CSAREIGQGTSPLHF
DNA: TGCAGTGCTAGAGAAATAGGACAGGGGACCTCACCCCTCCACTTT

D: .
V: TRBV20-1
J: TRBJ2-3
size: few
CDR3: CSGRRGTDTQYF
DNA: TGCAGTGGGAGGCGAGGGACAGATACGCAGTATTTT

D: .
V: TRBV7-3
J: TRBJ2-7
size: few
CDR3: CASSFTTLTEQYF
DNA: TGTGCCAGCAGCTTTACCACTTTAACCGAGCAGTACTTC

D: .
V: TRBV7-6
J: TRBJ2-3
size: few
CDR3: CASSFNTADTQYF
DNA: TGTGCCAGCAGCTTCAACACCGCAGATACGCAGTATTTT

D: TRBD1
V: TRBV19
J: TRBJ1-5
size: .
CDR3: CASSNRGRPYSNQPQHF
DNA: TGTGCCAGTAGCAACAGGGGGCGCCCCTATAGCAATCAGCCCCAGCATTTT

D: TRBD1
V: TRBV10-3
J: TRBJ2-3
size: .
CDR3: CAISPPPGTDNTDTQYF
DNA: TGTGCCATCAGCCCTCCCCCCGGGACAGACAACACAGATACGCAGTATTTT

D: .
V: TRBV24-1
J: TRBJ2-1
size: few
CDR3: CATSDGRGTNEQFF
DNA: TGTGCCACCAGTGATGGGCGGGGCACCAATGAGCAGTTCTTC

D: TRBD2
V: TRBV6-4
J: TRBJ2-7
size: .
CDR3: CATCTPGLVDYEQYF
DNA: TGTGCCACCTGTACACCGGGACTAGTGGACTACGAGCAGTACTTC

D: .
V: TRBV7-3
J: TRBJ2-1
size: few
CDR3: CASSLDRANEQFF
DNA: TGTGCCAGCAGCTTAGATCGGGCGAATGAGCAGTTCTTC

D: TRBD1
V: TRBV20-1
J: TRBJ2-7
size: few
CDR3: CSALRDSGENEQYF
DNA: TGCAGTGCCCTCCGGGACAGTGGAGAGAACGAGCAGTACTTC

D: .
V: TRBV7-8
J: TRBJ2-3
size: few
CDR3: CASSDQGLDTQYF
DNA: TGTGCCAGCAGCGATCAGGGTTTGGATACGCAGTATTTT

D: .
V: TRBV19
J: TRBJ2-5
size: few
CDR3: CASSIGRSPEYF
DNA: TGTGCCAGTAGTATAGGTCGATCCCCAGAGTACTTC

D: .
V: TRBV7-3
J: TRBJ2-5
size: few
CDR3: CASSLSWGCRETQYF
DNA: TGTGCCAGCAGCTTAAGTTGGGGATGTAGAGAGACCCAGTACTTC

D: TRBD1
V: TRBV28
J: TRBJ1-5
size: .
CDR3: CASRQGPNNQPQHF
DNA: TGTGCCAGCAGACAGGGGCCCAATAATCAGCCCCAGCATTTT

D: .
V: TRBV20-1
J: TRBJ2-5
size: few
CDR3: CSVLDSRKETQYF
DNA: TGCAGTGTCCTGGACAGTCGTAAGGAGACCCAGTACTTC

D: .
V: TRBV20-1
J: TRBJ1-2
size: few
CDR3: CSASRTEYGYTF
DNA: TGCAGTGCTAGCAGGACTGAGTATGGCTACACCTTC

D: TRBD1
V: TRBV11-3
J: TRBJ2-3
size: once
CDR3: CASSPGQGGTDTQYF
DNA: TGTGCCAGCAGCCCCGGACAGGGAGGCACAGATACGCAGTATTTT

D: .
V: TRBV7-8
J: TRBJ2-7
size: .
CDR3: CASGTFYEQYF
DNA: TGTGCCAGCGGTACCTTCTACGAGCAGTACTTC

D: TRBD2
V: TRBV20-1
J: TRBJ2-1
size: few
CDR3: CSAIRSGSHNEQFF
DNA: TGCAGTGCTATTCGGAGCGGGAGCCACAATGAGCAGTTCTTC

D: .
V: TRBV7-9
J: TRBJ1-3
size: .
CDR3: CASSPGGDTIYF
DNA: TGTGCCAGCAGCCCAGGAGGGGACACCATATATTTT

D: .
V: TRBV7-2
J: TRBJ2-1
size: .
CDR3: CASGGGGNPYNEQFF
DNA: TGTGCCAGCGGTGGCGGAGGGAACCCCTACAATGAGCAGTTCTTC

D: .
V: TRBV20-1
J: TRBJ2-2
size: .
CDR3: CSARTRDLYTGELFF
DNA: TGCAGTGCTAGGACCAGGGATCTGTACACCGGGGAGCTGTTTTTT

D: .
V: TRBV28
J: TRBJ2-7
size: once
CDR3: CASRPGGTPSYEQYF
DNA: TGTGCCAGCAGACCCGGTGGGACACCAAGCTACGAGCAGTACTTC

D: TRBD2
V: TRBV6-1
J: TRBJ2-5
size: few
CDR3: CASSVIAGEETQYF
DNA: TGTGCCAGCAGTGTAATAGCGGGAGAAGAGACCCAGTACTTC

D: TRBD1
V: TRBV9
J: TRBJ2-7
size: .
CDR3: CASSVATGVTYEQYF
DNA: TGTGCCAGCAGCGTAGCGACAGGGGTGACCTACGAGCAGTACTTC

D: TRBD2
V: TRBV20-1
J: TRBJ2-1
size: few
CDR3: CSARAPPSGLNNEQFF
DNA: TGCAGTGCTAGAGCCCCTCCTAGCGGACTAAACAATGAGCAGTTCTTC

D: .
V: TRBV7-2
J: TRBJ2-5
size: medium-sized
CDR3: CASSRTETQYF
DNA: TGTGCCAGCAGCCGCACGGAGACCCAGTACTTC

D: .
V: TRBV24-1
J: TRBJ2-1
size: .
CDR3: CATSDMMTRGNEQFF
DNA: TGTGCCACCAGTGATATGATGACTAGAGGCAATGAGCAGTTCTTC

D: TRBD2
V: TRBV20-1
J: TRBJ2-7
size: large
CDR3: CSAGLPLADHYEQYF
DNA: TGCAGTGCTGGACTCCCACTAGCGGACCACTACGAGCAGTACTTC

D: .
V: TRBV6-2/TRBV6-3
J: TRBJ2-1
size: .
CDR3: CASSGRGSYNEQFF
DNA: TGTGCCAGCAGTGGTCGGGGCTCCTACAATGAGCAGTTCTTC

D: .
V: TRBV6-1
J: TRBJ2-5
size: medium-sized
CDR3: CASSERSDGRETQYF
DNA: TGTGCCAGCAGTGAACGGAGTGACGGTCGGGAGACCCAGTACTTC

D: TRBD2
V: TRBV29-1
J: TRBJ2-5
size: few
CDR3: CSAGTSGSSGETQYF
DNA: TGCAGCGCGGGGACTAGCGGGAGTTCCGGAGAGACCCAGTACTTC

D: TRBD1
V: TRBV15
J: TRBJ2-3
size: few
CDR3: CATSRGNPGQTDTQYF
DNA: TGTGCCACCAGCAGAGGGAACCCGGGACAGACAGATACGCAGTATTTT

D: TRBD2
V: TRBV5-1
J: TRBJ2-5
size: .
CDR3: CASRASGEETQYF
DNA: TGCGCCAGCAGGGCTAGCGGGGAGGAGACCCAGTACTTC

D: .
V: TRBV6-1
J: TRBJ2-3
size: .
CDR3: CASSEGLGGTDTQYF
DNA: TGTGCCAGCAGTGAGGGTCTCGGGGGCACAGATACGCAGTATTTT

D: .
V: TRBV28
J: TRBJ2-3
size: .
CDR3: CASSFPPQKNTQYF
DNA: TGTGCCAGCAGTTTCCCACCGCAAAAGAATACGCAGTATTTT

D: TRBD1
V: TRBV6-1
J: TRBJ1-1
size: .
CDR3: CASSQTGGTEAFF
DNA: TGTGCCAGCAGCCAGACAGGGGGCACTGAAGCTTTCTTT

D: .
V: TRBV20-1
J: TRBJ2-5
size: medium-sized
CDR3: CSARSHRDVGETQYF
DNA: TGCAGTGCTAGAAGCCACAGGGATGTTGGAGAGACCCAGTACTTC

D: TRBD2
V: TRBV11-1
J: TRBJ2-1
size: few
CDR3: CASSLGARLAGVDNEQFF
DNA: TGTGCCAGCAGCTTAGGGGCTAGACTAGCGGGAGTAGACAATGAGCAGTTCTTC

D: TRBD1
V: TRBV10-3
J: TRBJ1-2
size: few
CDR3: CAISDDRDYGYTF
DNA: TGTGCCATCAGCGACGACAGGGACTATGGCTACACCTTC

D: .
V: TRBV6-5
J: TRBJ2-5
size: few
CDR3: CASSSPSAETQYF
DNA: TGTGCCAGCAGTTCCCCATCGGCGGAGACCCAGTACTTC

D: .
V: TRBV20-1
J: TRBJ2-5
size: .
CDR3: CSATGKQETQYF
DNA: TGCAGTGCTACAGGAAAACAAGAGACCCAGTACTTC

D: TRBD2
V: TRBV20-1
J: TRBJ2-5
size: .
CDR3: CSATPHSGRGETQYF
DNA: TGCAGTGCAACACCTCATAGCGGGAGGGGGGAGACCCAGTACTTC

D: TRBD2
V: TRBV20-1
J: TRBJ2-1
size: few
CDR3: CSARPKAGPSYNEQFF
DNA: TGCAGTGCTAGACCAAAAGCGGGGCCCTCCTACAATGAGCAGTTCTTC

D: TRBD1
V: TRBV7-3
J: TRBJ1-1
size: few
CDR3: CASSPGRTGDGEAFF
DNA: TGTGCCAGCAGCCCCGGGAGGACAGGGGATGGTGAAGCTTTCTTT

D: .
V: TRBV12-3/TRBV12-4
J: TRBJ1-2
size: .
CDR3: CASAASNYGYTF
DNA: TGTGCCAGCGCTGCTTCTAACTATGGCTACACCTTC

D: TRBD1
V: TRBV7-8
J: TRBJ1-1
size: few
CDR3: CASKGQASTEAFF
DNA: TGTGCCAGCAAGGGACAGGCTTCCACTGAAGCTTTCTTT

D: .
V: TRBV20-1
J: TRBJ2-5
size: few
CDR3: CSARDSSGSETQYF
DNA: TGCAGTGCTAGAGATAGTAGTGGGAGCGAGACCCAGTACTTC

D: .
V: TRBV28
J: TRBJ1-6
size: medium-sized
CDR3: CASLDRWNSPLHF
DNA: TGTGCCAGCCTAGACAGGTGGAATTCACCCCTCCACTTT

D: TRBD1
V: TRBV7-6
J: TRBJ2-1
size: .
CDR3: CASSRDRANEQFF
DNA: TGTGCCAGCAGCCGGGACAGGGCCAATGAGCAGTTCTTC

D: TRBD2
V: TRBV6-2/TRBV6-3
J: TRBJ2-5
size: few
CDR3: CASGTSLETQYF
DNA: TGTGCCAGCGGGACTAGTTTAGAGACCCAGTACTTC